What follows is one T cell receptor beta chain and its context. Its target is unknown. The data were taken from a study of chemoradiotherapy in HPV16-positive cancers. Study-wide findings and caveats: Candidate HPV-specific clones and E7-related TCR motifs grew in tumor during treatment. In HPV16-positive patients, HPV-responsive T-cell expansion tracked better recurrence-free survival.

Libraries were prepared by immunoSEQ multiplex PCR; TCRdb keeps only in-frame clonotypes and omits some of them. Of under 10,000 clones listed, approximately 91% were seen once; the top ten hold approximately 3.8%. The sequences come from tumor tissue, collected from a patient who underwent chemoradiotherapy. This clonotype was obtained from a human donor with HPV-associated anogenital cancer.

In nucleotides, the CDR3 is TGTGCCATCAGCGCCGGTGCGAATGACTCACCCCTCCACTTT. Translated: CAISAGANDSPLHF. This chain uses TRBV10-3 with TRBJ1-6; D is unresolved. This CDR3 comprises 14 residues. Germline V CDR1 and CDR2: ENHRY, SYGVKD. Between the trimmed V and J ends, which lost 6 bases and 10 bases, there was a span of 16 bases.